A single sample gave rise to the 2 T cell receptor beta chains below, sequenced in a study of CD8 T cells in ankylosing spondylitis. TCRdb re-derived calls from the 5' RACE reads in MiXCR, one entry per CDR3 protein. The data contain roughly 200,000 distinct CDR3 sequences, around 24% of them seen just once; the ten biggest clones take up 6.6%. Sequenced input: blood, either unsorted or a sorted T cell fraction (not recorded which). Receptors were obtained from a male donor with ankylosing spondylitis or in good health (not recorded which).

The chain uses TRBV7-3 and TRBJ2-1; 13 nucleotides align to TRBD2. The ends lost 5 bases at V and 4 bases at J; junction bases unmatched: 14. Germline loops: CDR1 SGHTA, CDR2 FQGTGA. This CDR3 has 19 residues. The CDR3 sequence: CASSTWTSGSAGGYNEQFF. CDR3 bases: TGTGCCAGCAGCACGTGGACTAGCGGGAGCGCGGGTGGTTACAATGAGCAGTTCTTC.

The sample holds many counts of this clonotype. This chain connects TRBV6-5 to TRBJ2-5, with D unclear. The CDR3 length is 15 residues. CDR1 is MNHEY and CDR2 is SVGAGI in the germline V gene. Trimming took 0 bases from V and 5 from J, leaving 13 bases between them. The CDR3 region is CASSYSPSLGETQYF. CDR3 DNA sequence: TGTGCCAGCAGTTACTCGCCCTCTTTGGGGGAGACCCAGTACTTC.